This TCR beta chain appears in the sequencing data of a study of memory CD4+ T cells and cytomegalovirus serostatus. Profiling relied on immunoSEQ multiplex PCR, and the TCRdb table lists in-frame clones only, not all of them. The sample lists 50,000 or so clones, 82% seen once, with less than 0.6% in the top ten. Study-wide results and caveats: Of approximately 160 reported CMV TCRbeta sequences, 67 were found in memory CD4+ repertoires.

The sort gate was single viable CD3+CD4+CD8-CD45RO+ cells for memory CD4+ T cells. Total CD4+ T cells were enriched by CD4 positive selection. The CDR3 consists of 14 residues. The V gene's germline CDR1 is MNHNS and CDR2 SASEGT. The V and J ends lost 0 bases and 15 bases, in that order; junction bases with no gene match: 5. This clone turned up a few times. Its antigen remains unidentified. The chain combines TRBV6-1 with TRBJ2-1; 13 bases match TRBD2. Sequencing was carried out using memory CD4+ T cells from blood. The source of this sequence is an adult in good health and CMV-seronegative. CDR3 sequence reads: CASSEAGLAGAPFF. The DNA for the CDR3 is TGTGCCAGCAGTGAAGCTGGACTAGCGGGGGCCCCGTTCTTC.